These 23 T cell receptor beta chains originate from one sample sequenced in a study of blood T cell repertoires in COVID-19. Repertoires were generated with immunoSEQ multiplex PCR, while TCRdb's copy carries only in-frame clones and drops some. The sample records around 80,000 clones, nearly 85% being singletons. The specimen sequenced was peripheral blood. Receptors originate from an elderly woman with acute or convalescent COVID-19.

The chain joins TRBV4-1 to TRBJ2-3; possibly TRBD2 for D (6 bases). V was shortened by 4 bases and J by 4 bases, with 24 bases between the two germline ends. Per germline, CDR1 MGHRA and CDR2 YSYEKL. The CDR3 sequence is 18 residues long. The CDR3, as DNA: TGCGCCAGCAGCCTCTCCAAGGTGCGGGGCCCTCGGGCAGATACGCAGTATTTT. Translating gives CASSLSKVRGPRADTQYF.

This rearrangement joins TRBV10-2 to TRBJ1-1; D is unresolved. The V end was cut by 2 bases, the J end by 3 bases, with 10 bases between. This CDR3 is 14 amino acids long. CDR1 and CDR2 from the germline V gene are WSHSY and SAAADI. The CDR3 loop is CASSETPRYTEAFF. The DNA of the CDR3 is TGCGCCAGCAGTGAGACACCGAGGTACACTGAAGCTTTCTTT.

The CDR3 protein is CATSDRVAAYNEQFF. In DNA form, the CDR3 reads TGTGCCACCAGTGATCGGGTAGCGGCCTACAATGAGCAGTTCTTC. V and J are TRBV24-1 and TRBJ2-1; D may be TRBD2 (6 bases). Trimming pared 3 bases from V and 2 bases from J, leaving 10 bases between. The CDR3 runs 15 residues. Germline V CDR1 and CDR2: KGHDR, SFDVKD.

This clone showed up just a few times. The genes are TRBV5-1 and TRBJ2-2; 9 nucleotides align to TRBD1. Germline values: CDR1 SGHRS, CDR2 YFSETQ. CDR3 length: 14 residues. The V segment lost 4 bases and the J segment 6 bases; nucleotides outside the gene matches: 4. The CDR3: CASSTRDRAGELFF. CDR3 DNA: TGCGCCAGCAGCACAAGGGACAGGGCCGGGGAGCTGTTTTTT. Looking up the rest from reference TRBV5-1 and TRBJ2-2 gives the full variable domain: KAGVTQTPRYLIKTRGQQVTLSCSPISGHRSVSWYQQTPGQGLQFLFEYFSETQRNKGNFPGRFSGRQFSNSRSEMNVSTLELGDSALYLCASSTRDRAGELFFGEGSRLTVL.

This clone occurred a few times. The CDR3 is CAWRGGANYGYTF. CDR3 DNA sequence: TGTGCCTGGAGGGGAGGAGCTAACTATGGCTACACCTTC. The V call is TRBV30, the J call TRBJ1-2, with D unclear. The V gene's germline CDR1 is GTSNPN and CDR2 SVGIG (reference sequence). This CDR3 contains 13 residues. V gave up 3 bases and J gave up 0 bases, with 8 bases separating them.

This clone was recorded only once. The chain uses TRBV6-5 and TRBJ1-2; a possible D gene is TRBD1 (5 bases). The V and J ends lost 4 bases and 5 bases respectively, with 14 bases between them. Per the germline V gene, CDR1 is MNHEY and CDR2 is SVGAGI. The length of the CDR3 is 14 residues. The CDR3 loop is CASSSPGTAYGYTF. The CDR3 DNA reads TGTGCCAGCAGTTCCCCCGGGACTGCTTATGGCTACACCTTC.

The rearrangement joins TRBV21-1 to TRBJ1-5; whether TRBD1, the table's D call, matches the DNA was not checked. TRBV21-1 is classified as a pseudogene. This CDR3 contains 18 residues. CDR3 protein: CASSKREDRAYSNQPQHF. CDR3 DNA: TGTGCCAGCAGCAAAAGGGAAGACAGGGCCTATAGCAATCAGCCCCAGCATTTT.

The chain recombines TRBV7-2 with TRBJ2-7, with 10 nucleotides matching TRBD2. CDR1 SGHTA and CDR2 FQGNSA come from the germline V gene. The trim removed 5 bases at V and 4 bases at J, leaving 8 bases unmatched. CDR3 size: 15 residues. The CDR3 spells CASSPGASGGYEQYF. The CDR3 nucleotides read TGTGCCAGCAGCCCCGGGGCTAGCGGGGGTTACGAGCAGTACTTC.

This rearrangement joins TRBV11-3 to TRBJ2-7, with a possible D match to TRBD2 (5 bases). V dropped 3 bases and J dropped 4 bases, with 7 bases sitting between them. The germline CDR1 and CDR2 sequences are SGHNT and YENEEA. The CDR3 totals 12 residues. CDR3 coding DNA: TGTGCCAGCAGCTTTTCGGGGTACGAGCAGTACTTC. Protein product: CASSFSGYEQYF.

The chain recombines TRBV19 with TRBJ2-7; TRBD1 might be the D (5 bases). The CDR3 extends over 12 amino acids. Trimming removed 5 bases from V and 6 bases from J, with 11 bases in between. Germline lookup yields CDR1 LNHDA and CDR2 SQIVND (reference sequence). The CDR3 region has the DNA TGTGCCAGTAGTGGTCAGGGTGCCGAGCAGTACTTC. Translation gives CASSGQGAEQYF.

This chain connects TRBV7-3 to TRBJ2-7; D is perhaps TRBD2 (6 bases). The V end was cut by 3 bases, the J end by 4 bases, with 22 bases between. The CDR3 spans 17 residues. Germline V gene lookup returns CDR1 SGHTA and CDR2 FQGTGA. The CDR3 here is CASSLWGPTSTIYEQYF. The CDR3 region has the DNA TGTGCCAGCAGCTTGTGGGGCCCCACTAGCACAATTTACGAGCAGTACTTC.

The chain uses TRBV2 and TRBJ2-1; D gene uncertain. The CDR3 runs 16 residues. Germline CDR1 is SNHLY and CDR2 is FYNNEI. The V and J ends lost 6 bases and 0 bases respectively, with 15 bases between them. The CDR3 DNA is TGTGCCAGCAGACCCGTAGGCTCTAGCTCCTACAATGAGCAGTTCTTC. Protein sequence: CASRPVGSSSYNEQFF.

The chain employs TRBV4-3 and TRBJ1-2; D is ambiguous. CDR1 and CDR2 (germline): LGHNA, YSLEER. The CDR3 has 15 residues. The V and J ends lost 2 bases and 7 bases respectively, with 17 bases between them. CDR3 nucleotides: TGCGCCAGCAGCCAAAACCCTGAAGCCTATGGTGGCTACACCTTC. This gives the protein CASSQNPEAYGGYTF.

The CDR3 is CASSQVYGTGGQGEKLFF. The CDR3 DNA reads as TGTGCCAGCAGCCAAGTCTATGGGACAGGGGGCCAGGGGGAAAAACTGTTTTTT. V is TRBV3-1 (or the pseudogene TRBV3-2) and J is TRBJ1-4, with 12 bases matching TRBD1. The J segment lost 8 bases and the V segment lost 1 base, leaving 11 bases of the junction unmatched. Germline V gives CDR1 LGHDT, CDR2 YNNKEL (reference sequence). The CDR3 runs 18 residues.

The chain is built from TRBV10-3 and TRBJ2-3; 10 bases line up with TRBD1. Unmatched junction bases numbered 3, after V lost 3 bases and J lost 3 bases. This CDR3 spans 15 amino acids. Per germline, CDR1 ENHRY and CDR2 SYGVKD. The DNA of the CDR3 is TGTGCCATCAGTGATGGACAGGGGGGAACAGATACGCAGTATTTT. As protein: CAISDGQGGTDTQYF.

This clone has just a few counts. The CDR3 spells CASSLGQGYTGELFF. For the CDR3, the DNA is TGTGCCAGTAGCTTAGGACAGGGGTACACCGGGGAGCTGTTTTTT. The chain joins TRBV19 to TRBJ2-2; 9 positions match TRBD1. With V trimmed by 6 bases and J by 3 bases, 5 bases remained unmatched. Germline values: CDR1 LNHDA, CDR2 SQIVND (reference sequence). The CDR3 spans 15 residues.

V is TRBV7-9 and J is TRBJ2-1; TRBD2 matches at 7 bases. CDR3 length equals 16 residues. Germline assignment: CDR1 SEHNR and CDR2 FQNEAQ (reference sequence). Trimming cost V 2 bases and J 1 base; bases outside gene matches: 5. This CDR3 is CASSLSSSGSYNEQFF. CDR3 sequence (DNA): TGTGCCAGCAGCTTATCATCTAGCGGATCCTACAATGAGCAGTTCTTC.

The rearrangement joins TRBV11-3 to TRBJ2-1; D gene uncertain. The V gene's germline CDR1 is SGHNT and CDR2 YENEEA. This CDR3 has 15 residues. The V end lost 3 bases, the J end lost 0 bases, and 9 bases lay between the germline ends. CDR3 sequence reads: CASSLGRISYNEQFF. In DNA, the CDR3 is TGTGCCAGCAGCTTGGGCAGGATCTCCTACAATGAGCAGTTCTTC.

This chain uses TRBV7-2 with TRBJ2-5, with 9 bases identical to TRBD1. Looked up from germline, CDR1 is SGHTA and CDR2 is FQGNSA. The junction had 4 bases not matched to a gene; V was cut back by 3 bases and J by 5 bases. The CDR3 consists of 14 residues. The DNA of the CDR3 is TGTGCCAGCAGCTTTACAGGGGGCGGGGAGACCCAGTACTTC. It encodes CASSFTGGGETQYF.

The chain links TRBV5-5 to TRBJ2-7, with 8 bases lining up with TRBD2. Trimming took 0 bases from V and 6 from J; bases not matched to a gene: 5. Germline assignment: CDR1 SGHKS and CDR2 YYEKEE (reference sequence). The CDR3 is 14 amino acids. Here the CDR3 reads CASSLDLAGSEQYF. CDR3 in DNA: TGTGCCAGCAGCTTGGATCTAGCGGGTTCCGAGCAGTACTTC.

The chain combines TRBV28 with TRBJ2-1; the D gene is possibly TRBD2 (5 bases). The CDR3 has 17 residues. Germline V CDR1 and CDR2: MDHEN, SYDVKM. Trimming took 1 base from V and 4 from J, leaving 17 bases between them. The chain's CDR3 is CASSLFRGLRIYNEQFF. In DNA, the CDR3 is TGTGCCAGCAGTTTATTTCGCGGACTGCGGATTTACAATGAGCAGTTCTTC.

The genes are TRBV5-8 and TRBJ2-7, with 10 bases aligning to TRBD1. CDR3 size: 15 residues. Looked up from germline, CDR1 is SGHTS and CDR2 is YDEGEE. J was trimmed by 5 bases and V by 2 bases; bases with no gene match: 7. CDR3 region: CASSLGTGAVDEQYF. For the CDR3, the DNA is TGTGCCAGCAGCTTAGGGACAGGGGCCGTGGACGAGCAGTACTTC. The variable domain in full, with the rest retrieved from reference TRBV5-8 and TRBJ2-7, is EAGVTQSPTHLIKTRGQQATLRCSPISGHTSVYWYQQALGLGLQFLLWYDEGEERNRGNFPPRFSGRQFPNYSSELNVNALELEDSALYLCASSLGTGAVDEQYFGPGTRLTVT.

The V and J genes are TRBV7-9 and TRBJ2-3; 12 bases line up with TRBD1. The CDR3 runs 17 residues. V was pared by 6 bases and J by 5 bases, with 12 bases of the junction left unmatched. CDR1 is SEHNR, CDR2 FQNEAQ, per germline (reference sequence). DNA for the CDR3: TGTGCCAGCAGTTGGGGTGGCCGGGACAGGGGGCTAGATACGCAGTATTTT. Translated: CASSWGGRDRGLDTQYF.